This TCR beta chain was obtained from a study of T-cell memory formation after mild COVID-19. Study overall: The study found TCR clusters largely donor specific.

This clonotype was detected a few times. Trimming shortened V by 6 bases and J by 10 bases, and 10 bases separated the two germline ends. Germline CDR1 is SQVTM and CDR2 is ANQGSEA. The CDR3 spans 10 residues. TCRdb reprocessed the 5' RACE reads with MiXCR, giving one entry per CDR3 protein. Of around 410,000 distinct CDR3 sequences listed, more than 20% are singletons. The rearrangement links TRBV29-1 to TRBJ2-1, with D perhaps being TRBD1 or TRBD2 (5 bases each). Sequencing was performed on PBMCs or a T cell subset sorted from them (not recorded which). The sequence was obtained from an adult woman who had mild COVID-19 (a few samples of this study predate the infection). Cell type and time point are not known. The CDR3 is CSVRDAEQFF. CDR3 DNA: TGCAGCGTCCGGGACGCCGAGCAGTTCTTC.